The 22 T cell receptor beta chains given below trace back to one sample, sequenced in a study of identical twins. MiXCR, applied by TCRdb to the 5' RACE reads, yields one record per CDR3 protein. The sample lists 500,000 or so distinct CDR3 sequences, over 11% occurring once. These same records also appear under a second study, on yellow fever vaccine responses in identical twins.

Sample: CD4+ T cells sorted from blood. The source of these receptors is a woman younger than 30 in good health.

The chain couples TRBV30 to TRBJ1-1; TRBD1 matches at 7 bases. The CDR3 loop spans 16 amino acids. V was pared by 3 bases and J by 1 base, with 11 bases of the junction left unmatched. Germline-derived CDR1 and CDR2 are GTSNPN and SVGIG (reference sequence). The DNA of the CDR3 is TGTGCCTGGAGACAAAGGGGGCAGGGAACGAACACTGAAGCTTTCTTT. Translated: CAWRQRGQGTNTEAFF.

This clonotype was picked up many times. This chain links TRBV3-1 with TRBJ2-7; 10 nucleotides agree with TRBD1. CDR3 size: 15 residues. Germline V CDR1 and CDR2: LGHDT, YNNKEL (reference sequence). The V and J ends lost 4 bases and 4 bases, in that order; junction bases with no gene match: 7. This CDR3 is CASSPNRDRGYEQYF. For the CDR3, the DNA is TGTGCCAGCAGCCCGAACCGGGACAGGGGTTACGAGCAGTACTTC.

This clonotype was observed a single time. In DNA, the CDR3 is TGTGCCAGCAGCCAAGATGTATGGGGGATCGGGGAGCTGTTTTTT. It is translated as CASSQDVWGIGELFF. The rearrangement uses TRBV14 and TRBJ2-2; either TRBD1 or TRBD2 may supply D (5 bases each). The CDR3 has 15 residues. Germline loops: CDR1 SGHDN, CDR2 FVKESK. Trimming cost V 0 bases and J 7 bases, with 12 bases left between them.

The table lists this clonotype with a few counts. The chain joins TRBV3-1 to TRBJ1-5, with a weak D call TRBD1 (6 bases). Per germline, CDR1 LGHDT and CDR2 YNNKEL (reference sequence). Trimming pared 6 bases from V and 4 bases from J, leaving 13 bases between. This CDR3 contains 14 residues. CDR3 coding DNA: TGTGCCAGCAGTCGGACAGCTCAAAATCAGCCCCAGCATTTT. Its protein is CASSRTAQNQPQHF.

The chain has TRBV20-1 and TRBJ1-5; D remains unclear. CDR1 and CDR2 from the germline V gene are DFQATT and SNEGSKA (reference sequence). This CDR3 has 12 residues. Between the trimmed V and J ends, which lost 3 bases and 4 bases, there was a span of 7 bases. The chain's CDR3 is CSASSLNQPQHF. The DNA for the CDR3 is TGCAGTGCTAGCAGCCTAAATCAGCCCCAGCATTTT.

This clonotype was detected a few times. This chain connects TRBV20-1 to TRBJ2-1, with 8 bases aligning to TRBD1. V was clipped by 5 bases and J by 8 bases; unmatched bases: 11. The CDR3 runs to 14 residues. Germline V gene data show CDR1 as DFQATT and CDR2 as SNEGSKA (reference sequence). The CDR3 nucleotides read TGCAGTGCTGCCGGGACAGGCTCTTTCTATGAGCAGTTCTTC. Residues: CSAAGTGSFYEQFF.

The CDR3, as DNA: TGTGCCACCAGAGACACAGATACGCAGTATTTT. Translated: CATRDTDTQYF. The chain uses TRBV24-1 and TRBJ2-3, with D uncertain. CDR3 length: 11 residues. Germline V gives CDR1 KGHDR, CDR2 SFDVKD. V was pared by 7 bases and J by 2 bases, with 3 bases between.

This clonotype has more than one count but fewer than ten. The chain has TRBV20-1 and TRBJ2-7; D is possibly TRBD1 (6 bases). V was shortened by 6 bases and J by 0 bases, with 18 bases between the two germline ends. Germline V gene data show CDR1 as DFQATT and CDR2 as SNEGSKA (reference sequence). This CDR3 is built from 15 residues. The chain's CDR3 is CSAGAEDTSSYEQYF. In nucleotides, the CDR3 is TGCAGTGCGGGGGCAGAGGACACAAGCTCCTACGAGCAGTACTTC.

The chain uses TRBV3-1 and TRBJ1-2; D gene ambiguous. The germline gives CDR1 LGHDT, CDR2 YNNKEL (reference sequence). The CDR3 is made up of 11 amino acids. V was clipped by 0 bases and J by 6 bases, with 2 bases between them. CDR3 in amino acids: CASSQEHGYTF. The CDR3 nucleotides are TGTGCCAGCAGCCAAGAACATGGCTACACCTTC.

This clonotype was counted a few times. V usage is TRBV28 and J usage is TRBJ1-5, with a possible D match to TRBD1 (5 bases). Per the germline V gene, CDR1 is MDHEN and CDR2 is SYDVKM. The CDR3 totals 15 residues. Trimming stripped 5 bases from V and 9 bases from J, with 20 bases between. CDR3 DNA sequence: TGTGCCAGCAGTCCCCTCCTGGGGGGGTTTCGGCCCCAGCATTTT. It specifies CASSPLLGGFRPQHF.

This rearrangement joins TRBV5-6 to TRBJ2-7, with 10 bases fitting TRBD1. Germline CDR1 SGHDT, CDR2 YYEEEE. This CDR3 region has 16 residues. Unmatched junction bases numbered 11, after V lost 2 bases and J lost 6 bases. CDR3 bases: TGTGCCAGCAGCTTAATTTTGGGACAGGGGAGCGGCGAGCAGTACTTC. It encodes CASSLILGQGSGEQYF. Based on the CDR3 plus reference TRBV5-6 and TRBJ2-7, the full variable domain is DAGVTQSPTHLIKTRGQQVTLRCSPKSGHDTVSWYQQALGQGPQFIFQYYEEEERQRGNFPDRFSGHQFPNYSSELNVNALLLGDSALYLCASSLILGQGSGEQYFGPGTRLTVT.

This clonotype appeared many times. The genes are TRBV7-2 and TRBJ2-5; D gene uncertain. Trimming removed 6 bases from V and 5 bases from J, with 13 bases in between. Germline loops: CDR1 SGHTA, CDR2 FQGNSA. There are 13 residues in the CDR3. CDR3 region: CASRMVGLETQYF. The DNA for the CDR3 is TGTGCCAGCAGAATGGTGGGCCTGGAGACCCAGTACTTC.

This clonotype appeared many times. The chain has TRBV15 and TRBJ2-3, with TRBD1 identical over 10 bases. Germline CDR1 LNHNV, CDR2 YYDKDF (reference sequence). The ends lost 3 bases at V and 5 bases at J; junction bases unmatched: 2. This CDR3 is 14 amino acids long. CDR3 sequence (DNA): TGTGCCACCAGCAGGGGGACAGGGGAAGATACGCAGTATTTT. This sequence encodes CATSRGTGEDTQYF.

This clonotype was observed many times. V and J are TRBV11-2 and TRBJ2-1, with 9 bases fitting TRBD1. V dropped 7 bases and J dropped 9; count of bases not matched to a gene: 10. Germline V lookup: CDR1 SGHAT, CDR2 FQNNGV. The CDR3 is 14 residues long. In DNA form, the CDR3 reads TGTGCCAGCACCCGGACAGGGGTAATGAGTGAGCAGTTCTTC. Translated, it gives CASTRTGVMSEQFF.

CDR3 nucleotide sequence: TGTGCCAGCAGCTTACGGACTAGCGGGGGGTTGAATGAGCAGTTCTTC. Its protein product is CASSLRTSGGLNEQFF. The V call is TRBV7-9, the J call TRBJ2-1, with 14 positions matching TRBD2. J was trimmed by 7 bases and V by 2 bases; bases with no gene match: 4. Per germline, CDR1 SEHNR and CDR2 FQNEAQ (reference sequence). The CDR3 length is 16 residues.

The chain employs TRBV24-1 and TRBJ2-1; possible D gene TRBD1, 5 bases. The germline V and J ends were trimmed by 11 bases and 3 bases, with 19 bases remaining between them. Germline V gives CDR1 KGHDR, CDR2 SFDVKD. CDR3 length: 15 residues. The DNA of the CDR3 is TGTGCCATACCACCTATAGACAGTAACTACAATGAGCAGTTCTTC. Encoded protein: CAIPPIDSNYNEQFF.

The V call is TRBV6-1, the J call TRBJ1-4; TRBD1 might be the D (5 bases). CDR3 length equals 15 residues. The germline gives CDR1 MNHNS, CDR2 SASEGT. Trimming left V 6 bases short and J 3 bases short, with 14 bases between. CDR3 residues: CASSSRGAANEKLFF. CDR3 nucleotide sequence: TGTGCCAGCAGCTCCCGAGGGGCCGCTAATGAAAAACTGTTTTTT.

The V gene is TRBV6-1, the J gene TRBJ2-5; 11 nucleotides match TRBD2. The germline CDR1 and CDR2 sequences are MNHNS and SASEGT. With 4 bases clipped from V and 0 bases from J, the junction kept 10 bases outside the gene matches. This CDR3 spans 18 amino acids. CDR3 DNA: TGTGCCAGCAGTGTAGTACTAGCGGGGGCCCCCGACCAAGAGACCCAGTACTTC. It translates to CASSVVLAGAPDQETQYF.

This clonotype has more than one count but fewer than ten. The CDR3 loop reads CASSLQGPQPQHF. The CDR3 DNA is TGTGCCAGCAGCTTACAGGGGCCTCAGCCCCAGCATTTT. The chain combines TRBV7-9 with TRBJ1-5; D possibly corresponds to TRBD1 (6 bases). Germline-derived CDR1 and CDR2 are SEHNR and FQNEAQ (reference sequence). The CDR3 is made up of 13 amino acids. Trimming pared 2 bases from V and 6 bases from J, leaving 8 bases between.

In this sample, this clonotype turned up many times. The chain carries TRBV12-3 or TRBV12-4 and TRBJ2-7; D uncertain. Deletions cut 3 bases from V and 7 bases from J, with 10 bases between. This CDR3 is 12 amino acids long. As DNA, the CDR3 is TGTGCCAGCAGTTTTACGAGTAGAGAGCAGTACTTC. Its protein is CASSFTSREQYF.

This clonotype was detected a few times. One end of the junction varies from germline; a read error may be responsible. The chain carries TRBV7-3 and TRBJ2-7, with TRBD2 identical over 7 bases. Germline V gene sequence: CDR1 SGHTA, CDR2 FQGTGA. The CDR3 extends over 13 amino acids. The CDR3 sequence: CASSVTTGGLQYF. The CDR3 DNA sequence: TGTGCCAGCAGCGTAACCACGGGGGGATTGCAGTACTTC.

The sample holds a few counts of this clonotype. The chain employs TRBV6-1 and TRBJ2-4, with TRBD2 matching 12 bases. CDR3 length equals 16 residues. V was pared by 5 bases and J by 4 bases, with 6 bases of the junction left unmatched. Germline V lookup: CDR1 MNHNS, CDR2 SASEGT. DNA of the CDR3: TGTGCCAGCAGTCCGCTCGGACTAGCGGGAAAAAACATTCAGTACTTC. This encodes CASSPLGLAGKNIQYF.